This is a list of T cell receptor beta chains from one sample in a study of OX40 agonist ivuxolimab in advanced cancers. Clones were sequenced by immunoSEQ multiplex PCR, and TCRdb holds only the in-frame ones, with some missing. This table has about 73,000 clones, about nine tenths appearing once. The sequencing used CD4+ or CD8+ T cells sorted from blood, collected in a trial of the OX40 agonist ivuxolimab. These receptors all come from an adult with an advanced solid tumor such as melanoma, head and neck, liver or kidney cancer. Both conserved end residues are part of each CDR3. Each record gives: clone size, V gene, J gene, D gene, CDR3 DNA, CDR3 protein. The D gene is left open where the match is weak. Not all rows give a size; the values are once, few, many and, for expanded clones, a class.

-	TRBV11-2	TRBJ1-4	TRBD1	TGTGCCAGCAGCTCTGGACAGGGGGCCACAACTAATGAAAAACTGTTTTTT	CASSSGQGATTNEKLFF
few	TRBV5-4	TRBJ1-1	-	TGTGCCAGCAGCTTGTTAGGGGGCACTGAAGCTTTCTTT	CASSLLGGTEAFF
-	TRBV6-1	TRBJ2-7	-	TGTGCCAGCAGTGAAAATGTCGGGGGGCCCCAGTACTTC	CASSENVGGPQYF
-	TRBV2	TRBJ1-2	TRBD1	TGTGCCAGTCGGACAGGGGGCGCCGGCTACACCTTC	CASRTGGAGYTF
-	TRBV27	TRBJ2-1	TRBD1	TGTGCCAGCAGTTTATCAGGGGGCGCGGCTAATGAGCAGTTCTTC	CASSLSGGAANEQFF
-	TRBV30	TRBJ2-5	-	TGTGCCTGGAGTTCCCGGCCCCAAGAGACCCAGTACTTC	CAWSSRPQETQYF
-	TRBV2	TRBJ2-3	-	TGTGCCAGCAGTTCCGGGCATGGGACAGATACGCAGTATTTT	CASSSGHGTDTQYF
-	TRBV7-9	TRBJ2-2	-	TGTGCCAGCAGAGGATCTGTTAACGGGGAGCTGTTTTTT	CASRGSVNGELFF
-	TRBV15	TRBJ2-5	-	TGTGCCACAGCAATCTGGGGTAAAGAGACCCAGTACTTC	CATAIWGKETQYF
-	TRBV15	TRBJ2-4	-	TGTGCCACCAGCGGACCGGGCTCCTTTAAGGACATTCAGTACTTC	CATSGPGSFKDIQYF
-	TRBV6-5	TRBJ2-7	-	TGTGCCAGCAGTGAAGTCCGCGAGCAGTACTTC	CASSEVREQYF
-	TRBV5-1	TRBJ1-5	-	TGCGCCAGCAGCTTGGAGGACGGGCAGCCCCAGCATTTT	CASSLEDGQPQHF
-	TRBV30	TRBJ2-2	-	TGTGCCTGGAGTGGGCGACAGAAGGTCACCGGGGAGCTGTTTTTT	CAWSGRQKVTGELFF
-	TRBV18	TRBJ2-4	-	TGTGCCAGCTCCCAGGGGGGTACAACCAAAAACATTCAGTACTTC	CASSQGGTTKNIQYF
-	TRBV11-2	TRBJ2-7	-	TGTGCCAGCAGCTTAGGGGGGACCGCGCGGGAGCAGTACTTC	CASSLGGTAREQYF
-	TRBV30	TRBJ1-5	-	TGTGCCTGGAGTGACCTTTCTTATAGCAATCAGCCCCAGCATTTT	CAWSDLSYSNQPQHF
-	TRBV6-5	TRBJ2-2	-	TGTGCCAGCAGTTACTCTTACAGGGACGGGGAGCTGTTTTTT	CASSYSYRDGELFF
-	TRBV6-1	TRBJ1-5	-	TGTGCCAGCACCGTGTATAGCAATCAGCCCCAGCATTTT	CASTVYSNQPQHF
-	TRBV6-5	TRBJ2-4	-	TGTGCCAGCACCGAGGCGAGGGGGGCCAAAAACATTCAGTACTTC	CASTEARGAKNIQYF
once	TRBV10-3	TRBJ2-5	-	TGTGCCATCAGTGAAAGGGCTAGCACGGAGACCCAGTACTTC	CAISERASTETQYF
-	TRBV13	TRBJ2-7	-	TGTGCCAGCAGCCCCGTGGACGGGGACGAGCAGTACTTC	CASSPVDGDEQYF
-	TRBV15	TRBJ1-2	-	TGTGCCACCAGCAGCGGGAGCCCAGCCAGCGGCTACACCTTC	CATSSGSPASGYTF
-	TRBV4-1	TRBJ1-5	-	TGCGCCAGCAGCCAAGATGGAAGTGGGCTTCAGCCCCAGCATTTT	CASSQDGSGLQPQHF
-	TRBV4-1	TRBJ1-5	-	TGCGCCAGCAGCCAAGACGGCAGGGGAGGAAGGCAGCCCCAGCATTTT	CASSQDGRGGRQPQHF
-	TRBV27	TRBJ2-3	-	TGTGCCAGCAGTTTATATGGGGGAGCAGATACGCAGTATTTT	CASSLYGGADTQYF
-	TRBV7-7	TRBJ2-3	-	TGTGCTAGCAGCTTATCCGACACAGATACGCAGTATTTT	CASSLSDTDTQYF
-	TRBV6-5	TRBJ1-4	-	TGTGCCAGCAGTTACAACATGGGGGAGGCAGAAAAACTGTTTTTT	CASSYNMGEAEKLFF
-	TRBV27	TRBJ2-3	-	TGTGCCAGCTCTTACAGGGGAGGTAGCACAGATACGCAGTATTTT	CASSYRGGSTDTQYF
-	TRBV10-3	TRBJ2-7	-	TGTGCCATCAGCGGGGGTGAACTCTCCTACGAGCAGTACTTC	CAISGGELSYEQYF
-	TRBV4-1	TRBJ1-4	-	TGCGCCAGCAGCCGTAGGGTTAATGAAAAACTGTTTTTT	CASSRRVNEKLFF
-	TRBV7-9	TRBJ2-1	-	TGTGCCAGCAGCTCGGGACTTCCATTGGGCAATGAGCAGTTCTTC	CASSSGLPLGNEQFF
-	TRBV30	TRBJ1-3	-	TGTGCCTGGAGTACGATCTCTGGAAACACCATATATTTT	CAWSTISGNTIYF
once	TRBV18	TRBJ1-1	-	TGTGCCAGCTCACCCTACGGTCAGGACACGGTGATTCGGGCCTTT	CASSPYGQDTVIRAF
-	TRBV5-1	TRBJ2-1	-	TGCGCCAGCAGCTTGCAGGTTACCAGGGATGAGCAGTTCTTC	CASSLQVTRDEQFF
-	TRBV14	TRBJ1-1	-	TGTGCCAGCAGTCCCAGGGCCGGTGAAGCTTTCTTT	CASSPRAGEAFF
-	TRBV7-3	TRBJ2-1	TRBD1	TGTGCCAGCAGCTTGGGACAGTACAATGAGCAGTTCTTC	CASSLGQYNEQFF
-	TRBV29-1	TRBJ2-1	TRBD2	TGCAGCTCAAAGCGGGGGGAGGGATACAATGAGCAGTTCTTC	CSSKRGEGYNEQFF
-	TRBV5-1	TRBJ2-5	-	TGCGCCAGCAGCTTGGAGGGTCTGGAGACCCAGTACTTC	CASSLEGLETQYF
-	TRBV30	TRBJ1-3	TRBD1	TGTGCCTGGGACAGGGGGTCAAACACCATATATTTT	CAWDRGSNTIYF
-	TRBV11-2	TRBJ2-5	-	TGTGCCAGCAGCTTAGATTCCGCCGGAGAGACCCAGTACTTC	CASSLDSAGETQYF
-	TRBV28	TRBJ1-4	-	TGTGCCAGCAGTTTAATAACCGGGGCAGGGACTTCAACTAATGAAAAACTGTTTTTT	CASSLITGAGTSTNEKLFF
-	TRBV28	TRBJ2-6	-	TGTGCCAGCAGTTTGTCTTACAGGGCTGGGGCCAACGTCCTGACTTTC	CASSLSYRAGANVLTF
-	TRBV7-8	TRBJ2-7	-	TGTGCCAGCAGCTTAATCCTAGAGGGCAGAGGGGAGCAGTACTTC	CASSLILEGRGEQYF
-	TRBV5-6	TRBJ2-1	TRBD2	TGTGCCAGCAGCTTCCTAGCGGGGGGGTATGAGCAGTTCTTC	CASSFLAGGYEQFF
-	TRBV7-7	TRBJ2-1	TRBD2	TGTGCTAGCAGCTTAACACTAGCGGGATGGAATGAGCAGTTCTTC	CASSLTLAGWNEQFF
-	TRBV5-1	TRBJ2-7	-	TGCGCCAGCAGCTTGTTAGGGCAGGACTTGGGAAAGCAGTACTTC	CASSLLGQDLGKQYF
-	TRBV2	TRBJ2-3	-	TGTGCCAGCAGCACCGAACTAGCTTTTAGCACAGATACGCAGTATTTT	CASSTELAFSTDTQYF
once	TRBV2	TRBJ2-5	-	TGTGCCAGCAAATATTCCCAAGAGACCCAGTACTTC	CASKYSQETQYF
-	TRBV11-2	TRBJ2-7	TRBD1	TGTGCCAGCAGCTCCTCACAGGGGCCCTACGAGCAGTACTTC	CASSSSQGPYEQYF
once	TRBV20-1	TRBJ2-7	-	TGCAGTGCTAGCGATGACTACGAGCAGTACTTC	CSASDDYEQYF
-	TRBV5-5	TRBJ1-4	-	TGTGCCAGCAGCTTGGGCGGGGTCACTAATGAAAAACTGTTTTTT	CASSLGGVTNEKLFF
-	TRBV6-6	TRBJ1-2	TRBD1	TGTGCCAGCAGTTACTCCAGGACAGGGAACTATGGCTACACCTTC	CASSYSRTGNYGYTF
-	TRBV6-5	TRBJ1-2	TRBD1	TGTGCCAGCAGTTACGTTCAGGGGGCCGTCGGAGGCTACACCTTC	CASSYVQGAVGGYTF